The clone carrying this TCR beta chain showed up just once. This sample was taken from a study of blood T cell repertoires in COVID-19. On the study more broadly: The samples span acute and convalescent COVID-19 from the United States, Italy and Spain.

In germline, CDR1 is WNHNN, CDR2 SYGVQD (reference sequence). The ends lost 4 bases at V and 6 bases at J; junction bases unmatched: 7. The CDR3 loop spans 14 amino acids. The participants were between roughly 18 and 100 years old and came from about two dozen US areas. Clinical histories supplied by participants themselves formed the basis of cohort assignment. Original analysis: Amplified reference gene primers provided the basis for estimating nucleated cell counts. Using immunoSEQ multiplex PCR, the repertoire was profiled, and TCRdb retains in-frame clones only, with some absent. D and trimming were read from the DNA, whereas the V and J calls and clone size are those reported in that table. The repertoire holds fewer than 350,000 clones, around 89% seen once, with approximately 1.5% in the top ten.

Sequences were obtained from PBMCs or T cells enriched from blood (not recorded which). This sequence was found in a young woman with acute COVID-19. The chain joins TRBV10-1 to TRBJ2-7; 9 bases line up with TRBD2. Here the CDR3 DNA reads TGCGCCAGCAGTGGACTGCGGGAGGGCCGCGAGCAGTACTTC. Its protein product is CASSGLREGREQYF.